The present T cell receptor beta chain was sequenced within a study of blood T cell repertoires in COVID-19 (dated by TCRdb to 2018 to 2021). About the study as a whole: The collaborator samples originated in the United States, Italy and Spain and spanned the acute and convalescent phases of COVID-19. The material from the prospective study consisted of cDNA or gDNA derived from T cells, B-cell-depleted T cells, or PBMCs. The dataset comprised deeply sampled blood TCRbeta repertoires from subjects exposed to, actively infected with, or recovered from COVID-19. A freely available public database, intended as a resource for researchers studying the immune response to SARS-CoV-2, is where the repertoires were released. The samples were drawn from two sources: the first 160 participants of the ongoing ImmuneRACE study, and 1,000 to 1,500 subjects contributed by 6 global collaborators. A de-identified subject ID, COVID-19 status, age in years and sex were almost always included in the sample metadata. Where HLA class I and class II types were available, the types were taken from metadata supplied by the sample provider, not from assay-based typing. Study-wide findings and limitations: How much clinical and demographic metadata was included differed by source and by participant, and the metadata was provided uncurated.

TCRbeta CDR3 regions were amplified from genomic DNA using the immunoSEQ Assay, a bias-controlled multiplex PCR. The original pipeline was this. The number of nucleated cells in each sample was estimated by amplification of reference gene primers within the assay. To quantify the absolute abundance of each unique TCRbeta CDR3 rearrangement, sequence reads were collapsed and filtered. For each sample, productive Simpson clonality was calculated as the square root of Simpson's diversity index over productive rearrangements. Entries here come from immuneACCESS through TCRdb and include only in-frame sequences with V and J called. Some clones fail to appear in such tables; in the studies checked, an unresolved V gene covers under half of the shortfall, and the cause of the remainder is unknown. V, J and clone size were drawn from that table, and D and trimming were deduced from the DNA. For this sample there are approximately 160,000 clones; approximately 88% appear just once. The ten top clones hold roughly 14% of the sample.

As for this clone: The antigen it recognizes is unknown. No much larger clone exists at a distance of one base, and base qualities are not known.

The CDR3 holds 16 amino acids from the cysteine to the phenylalanine. Of the read, only the CDR3 DNA is kept; its 48 bases are in frame from base 1. The germline V gene gives CDR1 as KGHSH and CDR2 as LQKENI. V loses 6 bases at its end and J loses 3 bases; junction bases beyond the gene matches: 8. The collaborating institutions used their own protocols to collect whole blood in K2EDTA tubes. For TCRbeta analysis, collaborators shipped samples in one of three forms: frozen whole blood, isolated PBMCs, or DNA extracted from either of those sample types. Sequenced: peripheral blood. This clonotype was obtained from a man aged 18 to 30 with active or convalescent COVID-19. The V and J genes are TRBV18 and TRBJ1-5; a stretch of 10 junction bases matches TRBD1. The CDR3 protein is CASSGGTGDNNQPQHF. The nucleotides are TGTGCCAGCTCGGGGGGGACAGGGGACAACAATCAGCCCCAGCATTTT.